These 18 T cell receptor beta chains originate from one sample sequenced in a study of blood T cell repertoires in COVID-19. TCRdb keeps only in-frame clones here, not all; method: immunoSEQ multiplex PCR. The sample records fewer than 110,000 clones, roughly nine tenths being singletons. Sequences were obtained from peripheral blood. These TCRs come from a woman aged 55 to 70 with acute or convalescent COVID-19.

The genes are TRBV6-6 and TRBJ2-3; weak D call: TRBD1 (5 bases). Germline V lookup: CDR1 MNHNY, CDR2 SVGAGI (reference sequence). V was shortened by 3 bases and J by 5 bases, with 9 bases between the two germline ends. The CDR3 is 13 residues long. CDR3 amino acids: CASSYQGIDTQYF. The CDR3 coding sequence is TGTGCCAGCAGTTATCAGGGAATAGATACGCAGTATTTT.

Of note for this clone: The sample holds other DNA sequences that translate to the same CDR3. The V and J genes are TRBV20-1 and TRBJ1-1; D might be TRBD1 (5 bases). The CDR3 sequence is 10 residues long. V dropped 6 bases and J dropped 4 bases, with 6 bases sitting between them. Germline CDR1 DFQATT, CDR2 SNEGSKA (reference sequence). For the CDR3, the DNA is TGCAGTGCCGGGGGCACTGAAGCTTTCTTT. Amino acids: CSAGGTEAFF.

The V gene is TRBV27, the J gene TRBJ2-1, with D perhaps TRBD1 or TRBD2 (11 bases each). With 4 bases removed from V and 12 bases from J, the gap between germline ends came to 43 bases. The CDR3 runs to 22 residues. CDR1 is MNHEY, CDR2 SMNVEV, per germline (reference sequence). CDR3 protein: CASSWPADRGPSTSGSPRGQFF. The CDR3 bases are TGTGCCAGCAGTTGGCCGGCGGACAGGGGGCCGTCAACTAGCGGGAGCCCTCGGGGGCAGTTCTTC.

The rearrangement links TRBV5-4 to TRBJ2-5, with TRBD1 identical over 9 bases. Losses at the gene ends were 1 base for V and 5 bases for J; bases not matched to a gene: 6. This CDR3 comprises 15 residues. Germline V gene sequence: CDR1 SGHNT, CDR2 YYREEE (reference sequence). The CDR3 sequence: CASSLRTGAYETQYF. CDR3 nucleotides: TGTGCCAGCAGCTTGAGGACAGGGGCGTATGAGACCCAGTACTTC. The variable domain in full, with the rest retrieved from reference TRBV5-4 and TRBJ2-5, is ETGVTQSPTHLIKTRGQQVTLRCSSQSGHNTVSWYQQALGQGPQFIFQYYREEENGRGNFPPRFSGLQFPNYSSELNVNALELDDSALYLCASSLRTGAYETQYFGPGTRLLVL.

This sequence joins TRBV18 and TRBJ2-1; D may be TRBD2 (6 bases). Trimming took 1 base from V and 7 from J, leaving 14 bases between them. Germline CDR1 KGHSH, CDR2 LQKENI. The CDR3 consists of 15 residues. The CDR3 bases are TGTGCCAGCTCACCACGGGTCGAGGGAGGTAATGAGCAGTTCTTC. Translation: CASSPRVEGGNEQFF.

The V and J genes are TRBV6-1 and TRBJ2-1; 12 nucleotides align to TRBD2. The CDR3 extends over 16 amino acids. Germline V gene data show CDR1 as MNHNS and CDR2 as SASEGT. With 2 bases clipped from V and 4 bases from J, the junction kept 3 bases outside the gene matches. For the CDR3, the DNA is TGTGCCAGCAGTGAATCCGGACTAGCGGGATACAATGAGCAGTTCTTC. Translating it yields CASSESGLAGYNEQFF.

CDR3 sequence (DNA): TGTGCCAGTAGTATCCAGGGCAGTCTGACTGAAGCTTTCTTT. Encoded protein: CASSIQGSLTEAFF. The V and J genes are TRBV19 and TRBJ1-1; D is possibly TRBD1 (5 bases). Trimming stripped 3 bases from V and 5 bases from J, with 13 bases between. There are 14 residues in the CDR3. Germline-derived CDR1 and CDR2 are LNHDA and SQIVND (reference sequence).

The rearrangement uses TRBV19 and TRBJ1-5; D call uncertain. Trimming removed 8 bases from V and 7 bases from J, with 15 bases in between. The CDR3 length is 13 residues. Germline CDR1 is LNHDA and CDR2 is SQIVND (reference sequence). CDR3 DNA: TGTGCCAGTGGAGTAAGGGAGGGCCAGCCCCAGCATTTT. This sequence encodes CASGVREGQPQHF.

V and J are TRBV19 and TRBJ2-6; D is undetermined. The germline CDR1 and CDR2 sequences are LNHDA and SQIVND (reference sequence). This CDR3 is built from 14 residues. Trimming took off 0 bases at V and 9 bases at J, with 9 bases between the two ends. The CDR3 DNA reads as TGTGCCAGTAGTATAGACTCCCTATTCAACGTCCTGACTTTC. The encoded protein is CASSIDSLFNVLTF. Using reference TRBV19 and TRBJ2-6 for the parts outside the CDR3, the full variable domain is DGGITQSPKYLFRKEGQNVTLSCEQNLNHDAMYWYRQDPGQGLRLIYYSQIVNDFQKGDIAEGYSVSREKKESFPLTVTSAQKNPTAFYLCASSIDSLFNVLTFGAGSRLTVL.

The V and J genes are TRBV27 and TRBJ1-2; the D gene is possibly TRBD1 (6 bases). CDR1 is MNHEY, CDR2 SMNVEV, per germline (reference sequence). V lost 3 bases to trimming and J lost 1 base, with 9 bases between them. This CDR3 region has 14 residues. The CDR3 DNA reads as TGTGCCAGCAGTTTGACAGGCCTTAACTATGGCTACACCTTC. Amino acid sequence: CASSLTGLNYGYTF.

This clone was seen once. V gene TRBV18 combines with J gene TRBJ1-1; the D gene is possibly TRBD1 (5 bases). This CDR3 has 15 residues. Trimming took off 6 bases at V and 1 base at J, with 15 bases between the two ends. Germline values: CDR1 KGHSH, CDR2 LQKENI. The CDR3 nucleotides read TGTGCCAGCTCCCCGGGAAGCGGGGGGAACACTGAAGCTTTCTTT. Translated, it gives CASSPGSGGNTEAFF. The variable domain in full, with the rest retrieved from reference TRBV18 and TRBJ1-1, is NAGVMQNPRHLVRRRGQEARLRCSPMKGHSHVYWYRQLPEEGLKFMVYLQKENIIDESGMPKERFSAEFPKEGPSILRIQQVVRGDSAAYFCASSPGSGGNTEAFFGQGTRLTVV.

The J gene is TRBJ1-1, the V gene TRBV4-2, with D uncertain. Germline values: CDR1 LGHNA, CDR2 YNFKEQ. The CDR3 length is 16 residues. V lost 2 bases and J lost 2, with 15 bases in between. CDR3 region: CASSQLGPGGNTEAFF. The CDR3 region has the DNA TGTGCCAGCAGCCAACTAGGGCCCGGAGGAAACACTGAAGCTTTCTTT.

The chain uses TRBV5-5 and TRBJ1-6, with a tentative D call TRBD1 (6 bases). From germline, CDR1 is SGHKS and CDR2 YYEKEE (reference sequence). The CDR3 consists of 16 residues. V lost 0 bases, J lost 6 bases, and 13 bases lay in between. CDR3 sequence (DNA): TGTGCCAGCAGCTTGGAGGTCGGACAGAGTAATTCACCCCTCCACTTT. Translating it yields CASSLEVGQSNSPLHF.

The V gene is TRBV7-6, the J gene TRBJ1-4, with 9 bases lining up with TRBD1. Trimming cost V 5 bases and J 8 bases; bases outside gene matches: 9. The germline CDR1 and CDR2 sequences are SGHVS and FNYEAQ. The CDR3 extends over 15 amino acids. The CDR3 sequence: CASSRGQGGGEKLFF. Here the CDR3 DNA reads TGTGCCAGCAGCCGGGGACAGGGAGGTGGCGAAAAACTGTTTTTT.

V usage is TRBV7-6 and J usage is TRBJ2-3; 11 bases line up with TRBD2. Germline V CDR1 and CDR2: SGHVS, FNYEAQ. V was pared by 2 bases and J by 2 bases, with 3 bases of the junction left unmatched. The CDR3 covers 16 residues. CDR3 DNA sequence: TGTGCCAGCAGCTTACTAGCGGGAGGCAACACAGATACGCAGTATTTT. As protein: CASSLLAGGNTDTQYF.

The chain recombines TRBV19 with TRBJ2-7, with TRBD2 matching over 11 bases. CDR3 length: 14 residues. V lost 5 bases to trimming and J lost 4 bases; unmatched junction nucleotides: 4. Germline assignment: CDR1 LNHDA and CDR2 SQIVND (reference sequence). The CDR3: CASSVTSGGYEQYF. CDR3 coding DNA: TGTGCCAGTAGTGTAACTAGCGGGGGTTACGAGCAGTACTTC.

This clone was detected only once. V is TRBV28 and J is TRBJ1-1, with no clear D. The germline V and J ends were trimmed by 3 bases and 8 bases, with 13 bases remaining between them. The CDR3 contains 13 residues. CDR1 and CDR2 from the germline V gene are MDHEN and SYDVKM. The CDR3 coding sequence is TGTGCCAGCAGTTTCGGCAGGCCAAGAGAAGCTTTCTTT. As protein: CASSFGRPREAFF.

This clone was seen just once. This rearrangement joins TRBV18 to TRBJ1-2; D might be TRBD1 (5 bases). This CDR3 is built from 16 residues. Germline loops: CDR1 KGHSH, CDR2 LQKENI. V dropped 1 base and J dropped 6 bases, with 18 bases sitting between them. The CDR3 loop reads CASSPRGTTVGNGYTF. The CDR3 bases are TGTGCCAGCTCACCACGCGGGACCACGGTGGGTAATGGCTACACCTTC.